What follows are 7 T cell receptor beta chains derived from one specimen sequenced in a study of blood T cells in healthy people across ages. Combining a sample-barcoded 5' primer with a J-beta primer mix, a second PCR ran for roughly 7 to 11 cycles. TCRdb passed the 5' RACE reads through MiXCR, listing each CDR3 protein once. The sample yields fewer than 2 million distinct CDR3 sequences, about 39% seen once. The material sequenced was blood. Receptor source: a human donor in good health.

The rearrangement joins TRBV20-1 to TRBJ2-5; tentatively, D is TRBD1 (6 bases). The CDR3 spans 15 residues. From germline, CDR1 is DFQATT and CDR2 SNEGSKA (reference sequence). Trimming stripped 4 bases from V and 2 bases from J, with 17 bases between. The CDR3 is CSATGDEALQETQYF. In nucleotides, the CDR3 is TGCAGTGCTACAGGGGACGAGGCCCTACAAGAGACCCAGTACTTC.

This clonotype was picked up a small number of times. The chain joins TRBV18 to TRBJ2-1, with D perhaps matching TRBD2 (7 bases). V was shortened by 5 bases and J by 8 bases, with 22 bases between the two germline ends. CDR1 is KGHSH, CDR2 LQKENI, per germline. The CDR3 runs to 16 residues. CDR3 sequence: CASSDGLGQGGHEQFF. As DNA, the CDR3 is TGTGCCAGCTCAGATGGACTAGGACAAGGGGGGCATGAGCAGTTCTTC.

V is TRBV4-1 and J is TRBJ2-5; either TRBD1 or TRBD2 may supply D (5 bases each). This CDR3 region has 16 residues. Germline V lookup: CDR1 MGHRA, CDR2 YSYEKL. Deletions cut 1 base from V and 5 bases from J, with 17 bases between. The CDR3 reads CASSQAGTADWETQYF. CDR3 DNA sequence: TGCGCCAGCAGCCAAGCGGGGACGGCGGATTGGGAGACCCAGTACTTC.

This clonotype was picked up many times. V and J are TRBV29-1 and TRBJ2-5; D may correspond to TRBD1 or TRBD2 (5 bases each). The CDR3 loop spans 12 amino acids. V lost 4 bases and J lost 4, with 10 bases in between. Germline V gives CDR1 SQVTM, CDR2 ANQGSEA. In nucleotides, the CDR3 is TGCAGCGTTGTTGGGGGTGCAGAGACCCAGTACTTC. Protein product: CSVVGGAETQYF.

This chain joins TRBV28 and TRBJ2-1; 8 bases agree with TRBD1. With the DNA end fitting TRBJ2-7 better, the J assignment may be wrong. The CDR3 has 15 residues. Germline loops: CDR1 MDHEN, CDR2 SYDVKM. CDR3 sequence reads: CASKDLYRGSNEQYF. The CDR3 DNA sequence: TGTGCCAGCAAAGACCTTTACAGGGGGTCCAACGAGCAGTACTTC.

DNA for the CDR3: TGTGCCACCAGCAGAGGCTCTAGCAGCGAGACCCAGTACTTC. Translating it yields CATSRGSSSETQYF. The chain joins TRBV15 to TRBJ2-5; possibly TRBD2 for D (5 bases). Trimming removed 1 base from V and 5 bases from J, with 11 bases in between. CDR1 and CDR2 (germline): LNHNV, YYDKDF (reference sequence). The CDR3 totals 14 residues.

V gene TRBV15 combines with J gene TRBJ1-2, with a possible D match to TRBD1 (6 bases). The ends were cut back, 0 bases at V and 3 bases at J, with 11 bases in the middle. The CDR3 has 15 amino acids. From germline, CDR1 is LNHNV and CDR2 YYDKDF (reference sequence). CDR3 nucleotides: TGTGCCACCAGCAGAGATCTGGGGGCGGACTATGGCTACACCTTC. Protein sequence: CATSRDLGADYGYTF.